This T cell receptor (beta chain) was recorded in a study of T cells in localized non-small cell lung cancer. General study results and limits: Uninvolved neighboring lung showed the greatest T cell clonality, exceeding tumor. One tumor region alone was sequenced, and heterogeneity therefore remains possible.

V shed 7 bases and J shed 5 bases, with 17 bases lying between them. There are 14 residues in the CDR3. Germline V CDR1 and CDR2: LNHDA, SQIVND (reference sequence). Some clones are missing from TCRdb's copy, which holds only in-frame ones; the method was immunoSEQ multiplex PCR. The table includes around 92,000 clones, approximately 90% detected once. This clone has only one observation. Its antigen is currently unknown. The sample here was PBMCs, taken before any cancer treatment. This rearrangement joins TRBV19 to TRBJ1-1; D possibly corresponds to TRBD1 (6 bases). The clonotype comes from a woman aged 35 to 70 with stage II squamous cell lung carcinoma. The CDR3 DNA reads TGTGCCAGTACCCCTCGGGGGGGGCGGACTGAAGCTTTCTTT. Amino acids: CASTPRGGRTEAFF.